The T cell receptor (beta chain) under discussion was sequenced for a study of T cell responses to AZD1222 COVID-19 vaccine. Findings and caveats of the study: Nearly half of spike-specific TCRs reportedly go after variant regions that carry no mutations.

As regards this clone: Its antigen is as yet unknown.

The CDR3 consists of 14 residues. The germline V and J ends were trimmed by 5 bases and 1 base, with 11 bases remaining between them. Germline values: CDR1 SEHNR, CDR2 FQNEAQ (reference sequence). The protocol was immunoSEQ multiplex PCR, while the TCRdb copy is restricted to in-frame clones and leaves out a portion. The sample comprises more than 80,000 clones, 90% of which are singletons, and 8% rests with the top ten. The source of this sequence is an adult who received the AZD1222 COVID-19 vaccine. This specimen was peripheral blood, taken 28 days after the second AZD1222 dose. This chain links TRBV7-9 with TRBJ2-5, with D tentatively TRBD1 or TRBD2 (5 bases each). CDR3 in amino acids: CASSPPGTQETQYF. In DNA form, the CDR3 reads TGTGCCAGCAGCCCACCAGGGACCCAAGAGACCCAGTACTTC.